This TCR beta chain was captured in a study of blood T cells in healthy people across ages (dated by TCRdb to about 2015). Turning to the overall study: In model experiments, roughly one uniquely barcoded TCR beta cDNA molecule per two T cells was captured by template switching. Using the same blood draw, the study looked at two additional independent replicas of 1 million unique cDNA reads for two donors, one aged 18 to 29 and the other aged 80 or older. Four age groups were formed from the donors: young (average around 15 years), middle-aged (around 41), aged (62) and long-lived (around 80). The study measured age-related changes in TCR beta repertoire diversity using deep sequencing normalized with unique cDNA molecular identifiers. To avoid experimental bias, donors of different ages were distributed randomly across sequencing lanes.

The paper as a whole reports these results and caveats: The percentage of naive T cells measured by flow cytometry correlated strongly with observed TCR beta diversity. Because donor CMV infection status was unknown, age-related changes in expanded clonotypes were potentially confounded. Conclusive comparison of naive and antigen-experienced compartments was prevented by the profiling of bulk unsorted PBMCs. As age increased, observed TCR beta diversity per million T cells dropped in a roughly linear way, and a significant reduction was already evident by age approximately 40. Total diversity estimates from one million sequenced T cells were considered lower bounds and underestimates. Compared with the aged group, the long-lived group had more naive CD4+ T cells, fewer expanded clones and increased TCR diversity, a pattern suggesting age selection.

The roughly 39 donors, aged about 6 to 95 years, were systemically healthy Caucasian individuals from Russia. Each donor gave approximately 9.4 milliliters of peripheral blood, drawn into EDTA-treated Vacutainer tubes. Ficoll-Paque density-gradient centrifugation was used to isolate PBMCs, with at least 7 million per sample. Trizol reagent was used to extract total RNA from the PBMCs, yielding at least 5.5 micrograms per sample. Naive CD45RAhigh/CD27high T cell percentages were measured by flow cytometry on a PBMC aliquot from every donor. A note on this clonotype: It lacks a known antigen. Base qualities are not provided; no much larger clone lies one nucleotide away.

Library preparation employed 5' RACE. The sample was run on an Illumina HiSeq 2500. The second PCR ran for about 6 to 11 cycles and used a J-beta primer mix along with a sample-barcoded 5' primer. A unique molecular identifier was introduced onto each TCR beta cDNA molecule by a template-switch 5' adaptor carrying 12 random nucleotides. Each sample yielded at least 3 million CDR3-containing paired-end reads. First-strand cDNA was synthesized from all RNA with the Mint cDNA synthesis kit, primed by a TRBC-specific oligonucleotide. Following uracil-DNA glycosylase treatment, all cDNA underwent a first 18-cycle PCR with the universal primers M1SS and BC2_uni_R. The study's own analysis went as follows. Each sample was normalized by randomly selecting 1 million high-quality reads, each carrying a distinct molecular identifier. Instead of being binned into consensus sequences, reads with shared molecular identifiers were discarded. CDR3 identification, clonotype clustering and error correction used MiTCR with a Q25 quality threshold and the strictest error-elimination algorithm. A nonparametric unseen species model with Euler transformation was used to estimate lower-bound total TCR beta diversity. Through fastp at Q25 and MiXCR, TCRdb rebuilt clones from the public reads, retaining in-frame beta chains. Here each entry gathers all rows of one CDR3 protein and keeps the most common genes and DNA. These V and J calls derive from TCRdb rather than the authors' analysis. The sample yields around 1.1 million distinct CDR3 sequences; 35% to 45% were counted once. Around 13% of the sample lies in the top ten.

The sequence was collected from a man aged 18 to 30 in good health. Sequenced sample: blood.

The nucleotide sequence is TGTGCCAGCAGTTACTCTTCGGTAGGGACAGGGGGTATCCCCTATGGCTACACCTTC. Translation gives CASSYSSVGTGGIPYGYTF. The sequence is built from TRBV6-5 and TRBJ1-2; 11 nucleotides in the junction match TRBD1. V ends up 0 bases short and J 4 bases short, with an unmatched junction base count of 13. The germline V gene sets CDR1 to MNHEY and CDR2 to SVGAGI. The CDR3 goes from the cysteine to the phenylalanine over 19 residues. Only the CDR3 region is kept as DNA, spanning 57 bases read in frame from base 1.